The 16 T cell receptor beta chains reported below all come from one sample, sequenced in a study of T-cell memory formation after mild COVID-19. Using its own MiXCR run on the 5' RACE reads, TCRdb lists one record per CDR3 protein. Of fewer than 200,000 distinct CDR3 sequences in the sample, about 22% are singletons; the top ten hold roughly 24%. The sequenced sample was PBMCs or a T cell subset sorted from them (not recorded which). Source of these receptors: an adult woman who had mild COVID-19 (a few samples of this study predate the infection). Cell type and time point are not known.

The chain couples TRBV4-2 to TRBJ2-7; D possibly corresponds to TRBD1 (5 bases). V was trimmed by 6 bases and J by 2 bases, leaving 14 bases between them. Germline V gives CDR1 LGHNA, CDR2 YNFKEQ. The CDR3 is 14 residues long. In nucleotides, the CDR3 is TGTGCCAGCAGTCACGCAGGGAAACCCTACGAGCAGTACTTC. Its protein is CASSHAGKPYEQYF.

The rearrangement uses TRBV9 and TRBJ1-2; unclear D gene. The ends were cut back, 4 bases at V and 8 bases at J, with 15 bases in the middle. The CDR3 loop spans 13 amino acids. Germline V gene data show CDR1 as SGDLS and CDR2 as YYNGEE. The CDR3, as DNA: TGTGCCAGCAGCACCCCCGGACTCACCGGCTACACCTTC. Translation gives CASSTPGLTGYTF.

Only a few counts were recorded for this clonotype. The gene calls are TRBV29-1 and TRBJ1-1, with a weak D call TRBD1 (5 bases). This CDR3 is 11 amino acids long. V lost 6 bases and J 4 bases, leaving 9 bases between the germline ends. Germline CDR1 and CDR2: SQVTM and ANQGSEA. DNA for the CDR3: TGCAGCGTCCCTGGGGGCACTGAAGCTTTCTTT. Its protein product is CSVPGGTEAFF. Looking up the rest from reference TRBV29-1 and TRBJ1-1 gives the full variable domain: SAVISQKPSRDICQRGTSLTIQCQVDSQVTMMFWYRQQPGQSLTLIATANQGSEATYESGFVIDKFPISRPNLTFSTLTVSNMSPEDSSIYLCSVPGGTEAFFGQGTRLTVV.

The chain joins TRBV9 to TRBJ2-7; D is ambiguous. The V end was cut by 3 bases, the J end by 5 bases, with 6 bases between. The CDR3 covers 11 residues. From germline, CDR1 is SGDLS and CDR2 YYNGEE. CDR3 region: CASSDDHEQYF. In nucleotides, the CDR3 is TGTGCCAGCAGCGACGACCACGAGCAGTACTTC.

The sample holds a few counts of this clonotype. This rearrangement joins TRBV7-8 to TRBJ1-3; maybe TRBD1 (5 bases). V lost 2 bases and J 1 base, leaving 18 bases between the germline ends. Germline CDR1 SGHVS, CDR2 FQNEAQ. The CDR3 consists of 18 residues. CDR3 protein: CASSLPGLGALSGNTIYF. Here the CDR3 DNA reads TGTGCCAGCAGCTTACCCGGTTTAGGGGCCCTATCTGGAAACACCATATATTTT. The full variable domain, rest sourced from reference TRBV7-8 and TRBJ1-3, is GAGVSQSPRYKVAKRGQDVALRCDPISGHVSLFWYQQALGQGPEFLTYFQNEAQLDKSGLPSDRFFAERPEGSVSTLKIQRTQQEDSAVYLCASSLPGLGALSGNTIYFGEGSWLTVV.

This chain connects TRBV6-5 to TRBJ1-1, with 7 bases aligning to TRBD1. The ends lost 4 bases at V and 4 bases at J; junction bases unmatched: 3. CDR3 length: 13 amino acids. Germline-derived CDR1 and CDR2 are MNHEY and SVGAGI. The CDR3 region is CASSWYRGTEAFF. The CDR3 DNA follows: TGTGCCAGCAGTTGGTACAGGGGCACTGAAGCTTTCTTT.

The chain links TRBV11-2 to TRBJ2-5; 9 bases align to TRBD1. CDR3 length: 15 amino acids. Germline V gene lookup returns CDR1 SGHAT and CDR2 FQNNGV. V shed 5 bases and J 2 bases; nucleotides not matched to a gene: 6. CDR3 region: CASSPGQGGQETQYF. Here the CDR3 DNA reads TGTGCCAGCAGCCCGGGACAGGGCGGTCAAGAGACCCAGTACTTC.

The chain joins TRBV12-5 to TRBJ2-4; 8 bases fit TRBD1. Trimming removed 1 base from V and 0 bases from J; junction bases left unmatched: 11. Germline V gene sequence: CDR1 LGHNT, CDR2 FRNRAP. This CDR3 has 19 amino acids. CDR3 protein: CASGLADPGGFLAKNIQYF. CDR3 sequence (DNA): TGTGCTAGTGGTTTGGCCGACCCAGGGGGCTTCCTAGCCAAAAACATTCAGTACTTC.

This chain connects TRBV4-3 to TRBJ2-1, with 10 bases that match TRBD1. The germline CDR1 and CDR2 sequences are LGHNA and YSLEER. CDR3 size: 15 residues. With 1 base clipped from V and 3 bases from J, the junction kept 0 bases outside the gene matches. CDR3 in DNA: TGCGCCAGCAGCCAAGGGACAGGGGGCTACAATGAGCAGTTCTTC. It specifies CASSQGTGGYNEQFF.

This clonotype was observed once. The chain has TRBV20-1 and TRBJ2-5; 11 positions agree with TRBD2. This CDR3 spans 13 amino acids. Germline CDR1 reads DFQATT; CDR2 reads SNEGSKA (reference sequence). Germline trimming cut 6 bases from V and 5 bases from J; bases unmatched to any gene: 5. The CDR3 is CSAKLAGAETQYF. CDR3 nucleotide sequence: TGCAGTGCGAAACTAGCGGGAGCTGAGACCCAGTACTTC.

CDR3 nucleotides: TGTGCCAGCAGCTTTTCCGGCTCCTACAATGAGCAGTTCTTC. It codes for CASSFSGSYNEQFF. The chain couples TRBV7-3 to TRBJ2-1; D gene unclear. Trimming removed 3 bases from V and 0 bases from J, with 6 bases in between. Germline values: CDR1 SGHTA, CDR2 FQGTGA. This CDR3 has 14 residues.

A few counts support this clonotype. The chain has TRBV20-1 and TRBJ1-2; no firm D call. Germline CDR1 and CDR2: DFQATT and SNEGSKA (reference sequence). The CDR3 spans 13 residues. V was clipped by 2 bases and J by 3 bases, with 10 bases between them. CDR3 coding DNA: TGCAGTGCTAGACCCCTGAGAGACTATGGCTACACCTTC. It specifies CSARPLRDYGYTF.

The rearrangement joins TRBV4-1 to TRBJ2-2, with TRBD2 identical over 10 bases. Trimming cost V 4 bases and J 6 bases; bases outside gene matches: 5. Germline CDR1 and CDR2: MGHRA and YSYEKL. The CDR3 sequence is 15 residues long. CDR3 in amino acids: CASSPASGGPGELFF. CDR3 DNA: TGCGCCAGCAGCCCCGCTAGCGGGGGCCCCGGGGAGCTGTTTTTT.

The table lists this clonotype with many counts. The rearrangement uses TRBV19 and TRBJ2-7; 10 bases match TRBD2. This CDR3 is built from 14 residues. Germline loops: CDR1 LNHDA, CDR2 SQIVND (reference sequence). V gave up 7 bases and J gave up 3 bases; unmatched junction bases: 6. This CDR3 reads CASKPVAGGYEQYF. The DNA for the CDR3 is TGTGCCAGTAAGCCCGTAGCGGGAGGCTACGAGCAGTACTTC.

This sequence joins TRBV7-9 and TRBJ2-2; D is unresolved. With 10 bases removed from V and 0 bases from J, the gap between germline ends came to 12 bases. The CDR3 extends over 14 amino acids. CDR1 is SEHNR and CDR2 is FQNEAQ in the germline V gene (reference sequence). CDR3 residues: CATFGYANTGELFF. The CDR3 DNA reads as TGTGCCACCTTCGGGTACGCGAACACCGGGGAGCTGTTTTTT.

The chain recombines TRBV25-1 with TRBJ1-1; 9 bases line up with TRBD1. CDR1 is MGHDK, CDR2 SYGVNS, per germline. The trim removed 6 bases at V and 3 bases at J, leaving 8 bases unmatched. The CDR3 is 15 residues long. The CDR3 coding sequence is TGTGCCAGCAGCGCCCCCGGGACAGGGCACACTGAAGCTTTCTTT. Protein sequence: CASSAPGTGHTEAFF.